This paragraph reports one T cell receptor (beta chain). This clonotype was detected ten times or more. Its antigen is still unknown. Base qualities were left out, and no much larger clone turns up one base away. The library was built by means of multiplex PCR. This sample was sequenced with an Illumina HiSeq 4000. CDR3 regions were amplified by Arm-PCR with iRepertoire HTBI primers to construct TCR beta libraries. Gel purification was performed on PCR products prior to sequencing. As for how the authors treated the data: A total of roughly 67 TRBV and some 15 TRBJ segments were identified across samples and were used for gene usage analysis of CDR3 amino acid clonotypes. Filtered high-quality paired reads were merged into contigs using COPE and FqMerger. BLAST was used to align contigs to IMGT TRBV, TRBD and TRBJ reference genes, and CDR3 was defined according to IMGT. Highly expanded clones were defined as clonotypes with a frequency above 0.1%. Repertoire diversity was measured by Shannon entropy, and V-J evenness by the Gini coefficient. A clonotype found in more than one individual was treated as public. TCRdb reanalyzed the raw reads on its own, using fastp at Q25 for trimming and MiXCR for clone calling, and kept in-frame beta chains. Each CDR3 protein appears once, grouped with its most common genes and DNA. TCRdb assigned the V and J calls; the authors' analysis was not used. Present in this sample are more than 300,000 distinct CDR3 sequences, around 15% of which were seen just once. Around 21% of the sample is held by the ten biggest clonotypes.

The germline V gene specifies MGHRA as CDR1 and YSYEKL as CDR2. V has 1 base trimmed and J has 9 bases trimmed; junction bases matching no gene number 12. Reading from cysteine to phenylalanine, the CDR3 counts 15 amino acids. CDR3 DNA is the only sequence kept; it has 45 bases, read in frame from the first base. The data are from a study of regulatory T cells in long-lasting Graves disease (TCRdb year 2021). Regarding the complete study: Patients with newly diagnosed Graves' disease had been on antithyroid drugs for under 3 months. Patients with persistent Graves' disease were compared with patients with newly diagnosed Graves' disease using TCR sequencing and RNA sequencing of peripheral blood. The study took place in China and was registered as a clinical trial. TCR sequencing covered around 13 persistent and some 20 newly diagnosed Graves' disease patients, 33 samples in total. Overall study outcomes, separate from this receptor: Sequencing and analysis were restricted to the TCR beta chain. TRBV28, TRBJ1-2 and TRBJ2-5 were preferentially used in persistent disease, while TRBV20-1 and TRBJ2-1 were favored in newly diagnosed disease. Peripheral blood alone was examined, since thyroid tissue, which constituted the primary lesion, could not be accessed. Compared with newly diagnosed patients, persistent Graves' disease patients had lower TCR Shannon entropy and fewer highly expanded clones, which suggests clonal expansion. Patients with persistent disease shared more public clonotypes (approximately 2,500) than newly diagnosed patients did (nearly 1,000). The small sample size was acknowledged by the authors as a limitation that may reduce accuracy.

This specimen's time point label, interpreted: newly diagnosed GD, antithyroid drugs for less than 3 months. RNA was extracted from PBMCs in TRIzol for both TCR sequencing and RNA sequencing. Graves' disease was diagnosed according to American Thyroid Association guidelines. Patients for the study were recruited at an endocrinology department in Xi'an, China. Each patient gave approximately 9.7 milliliters of peripheral blood, collected in an EDTA anticoagulant tube. PBMCs were isolated by Ficoll Paque Plus density gradient separation without further T cell sorting. RNA quality was checked with an Agilent 2100 Bioanalyzer and agarose gel, and concentration with a NanoDrop 2000. The same data also went into a second study, on T cells in Graves' hyperthyroidism and ophthalmopathy. As that second paper reports: Graves' hyperthyroidism was defined as stable when no progression to ophthalmopathy occurred over 18 months of follow-up. Hyperthyroidism patients were aged 18 to 65 years and newly diagnosed, with disease duration of less than 2 months. Exclusion was applied to patients with uncontrolled infections, other autoimmune diseases, pregnancy or lactation. Diagnoses relied on clinical symptoms, serum thyroxine and TRAb, thyroid ultrasound and orbital computed tomography. The TCR CDR3 was subjected to a first round of RT-PCR using the HTBI primer set and the Qiagen OneStep RT-PCR kit. Most expanded thyroid clonotypes (frequency above 0.001) were also detected in blood, a finding suggesting that blood repertoires may reflect thyroid immune responses. A model built on a 13 V-J signature distinguished ophthalmopathy from stable hyperthyroidism, reaching roughly 88% sensitivity and around 81% specificity in cross-validation and 80%/75% in testing. During validation, the model predicted progression to ophthalmopathy a median of approximately 6.5 months ahead of onset, with almost 71% sensitivity and 72% to 80% specificity. TCR V-J signatures able to tell the groups apart were searched for in a discovery cohort of 100 patients, of whom over 40 had Graves' ophthalmopathy and roughly 58 had stable Graves' hyperthyroidism. Whether ophthalmopathy could be predicted prospectively was tested in an independent validation cohort made up of approximately 19 hyperthyroidism patients plus 17 patients who later progressed to ophthalmopathy. The roughly 100 discovery patients were randomly divided into training and test sets at a 7:3 ratio. The study also compared thyroid tissue and blood T-cell repertoires from about six Graves' hyperthyroidism patients. Following sampling, methimazole starting at 30 mg daily was given to hyperthyroidism patients, and high-dose intravenous methylprednisolone was given to ophthalmopathy patients. A second multiplex PCR round built the libraries, followed by size selection and purification. The libraries were sequenced on an Illumina HiSeq2000 using paired-end 100 bp reads. SOAPnuke was used to process the raw data, removing reads that contained adapters or uncalled bases, had a mean Phred below 15, or lacked an exact match to the constant primer or identifier. COPE v1.2.5 was used to merge the high-quality paired reads, and each unique nucleotide sequence was defined as a clonotype. Clonotypes were aligned to IMGT TRBV, TRBD and TRBJ reference segments using MiTCR v1.1. Only V-J combinations with frequency above 0.0001, covering about 99% of repertoires, were analysed. A TCS score was defined as the ratio of F50 (clonal expansion) to E x V (chaos), with BLOSUM62-based TCRdist applied between CDR3 peptides within each V-J. Welch's t-statistics and random forest reduced fewer than 600 V-J features to some 14, which were used in a naive Bayes classifier (R e1071). No statistical method was used to set the sample size in advance, and investigators knew the group allocation. The paper describes TCR Vbeta CDR3 sequencing of about 140 peripheral blood samples, made up of roughly 45 ophthalmopathy patients, roughly 75 hyperthyroidism patients and roughly 17 progressor patients.

The sequences come from peripheral blood mononuclear cells (PBMCs), collected at new diagnosis, from a patient treated with antithyroid drugs. The source is a woman aged 18-29 years with Graves disease. Donor details come from another sample of the same person, matched by shared clones. The sequence links TRBV4-1 to TRBJ2-7; 7 middle bases align to TRBD1. The nucleotide sequence reads TGCGCCAGCAGCCAAGTTGAGACAGGGAGCGTCGGGCAGTACTTC. It codes for CASSQVETGSVGQYF.